A single sample gave rise to the 9 T cell receptor beta chains below, sequenced in a study of T cells after yellow fever vaccination. Using its own MiXCR run on the 5' RACE reads, TCRdb lists one record per CDR3 protein. Of approximately 600,000 distinct CDR3 sequences in the sample, about 12% were seen once. This sample comprised PBMCs, obtained on the day of the yellow fever booster vaccination. These receptors were collected from a man aged 25 to 40 who received the YFV17D yellow fever vaccine.

V is TRBV5-1 and J is TRBJ2-1; D might be TRBD2 (7 bases). Deletions cut 4 bases from V and 6 bases from J, with 20 bases between. Germline loops: CDR1 SGHRS, CDR2 YFSETQ. The CDR3 loop spans 16 amino acids. For the CDR3, the DNA is TGCGCCAGCAGCCAGCTTGGGGGGGCCCGGGGCAATGAGCAGTTCTTC. Translating it yields CASSQLGGARGNEQFF.

This clonotype came up a few times. V is TRBV5-1 and J is TRBJ2-5, with 12 bases identical to TRBD2. V shed 4 bases and J 1 base; nucleotides not matched to a gene: 8. This CDR3 region has 17 residues. From germline, CDR1 is SGHRS and CDR2 YFSETQ. CDR3 sequence (DNA): TGCGCCAGCAGCCGCGGACTAGCGGGAAATCTCCAAGAGACCCAGTACTTC. It yields the protein CASSRGLAGNLQETQYF.

A word on this clonotype: At one of its ends the junction is not consistent with the germline gene, which may arise from a read error. The genes are TRBV7-2 and TRBJ2-1; maybe TRBD1 (6 bases). The CDR3 length is 11 residues. The germline CDR1 and CDR2 sequences are SGHTA and FQGNSA. CDR3 in amino acids: CASSMRQERFF. Written as DNA, the CDR3 is TGTGCCAGCAGCATGAGACAGGAGCGGTTCTTC. Using reference TRBV7-2 and TRBJ2-1 for the parts outside the CDR3, the full variable domain is GAGVSQSPSNKVTEKGKDVELRCDPISGHTALYWYRQSLGQGLEFLIYFQGNSAPDKSGLPSDRFSAERTGGSVSTLTIQRTQQEDSAVYLCASSMRQERFFGPGTRLTVL.

V gene TRBV11-2 combines with J gene TRBJ2-1, with 7 bases fitting TRBD2. Germline CDR1 and CDR2: SGHAT and FQNNGV. The CDR3 has 16 residues. Trimming at V came to 5 bases and at J to 2 bases, leaving 9 bases not matched to a gene. For the CDR3, the DNA is TGTGCCAGCAGCCTTGGGGCGGGGGACGCCTACAATGAGCAGTTCTTC. Residues: CASSLGAGDAYNEQFF.

This clonotype was detected a few times. The chain combines TRBV20-1 with TRBJ2-1; 8 nucleotides align to TRBD2. This CDR3 has 15 residues. Germline V gene data show CDR1 as DFQATT and CDR2 as SNEGSKA (reference sequence). V trimming: 3 bases; J trimming: 2 bases; junction bases outside the gene matches: 6. In nucleotides, the CDR3 is TGCAGTGCTAGGGTCGGGAGGGGCCCCTACAATGAGCAGTTCTTC. Translation: CSARVGRGPYNEQFF.

The V gene is TRBV11-1, the J gene TRBJ2-1, with 9 positions matching TRBD1. Germline V CDR1 and CDR2: SGHAT, FQDESV (reference sequence). V was clipped by 0 bases and J by 10 bases; unmatched bases: 10. This CDR3 is built from 16 residues. CDR3 loop: CASSLAVPGQGWEQFF. The CDR3 DNA sequence: TGTGCCAGCAGCTTAGCGGTTCCGGGACAGGGATGGGAGCAGTTCTTC.

This chain links TRBV20-1 with TRBJ2-4; perhaps TRBD2 as D (5 bases). The CDR3 runs 15 residues. Germline assignment: CDR1 DFQATT and CDR2 SNEGSKA (reference sequence). Deletions cut 5 bases from V and 5 bases from J, with 19 bases between. CDR3 in amino acids: CSADQAVPPQNIQYF. The CDR3 nucleotides read TGCAGTGCTGACCAAGCGGTGCCGCCCCAAAACATTCAGTACTTC.

V and J are TRBV28 and TRBJ1-1, with D possibly TRBD1 on 6 matching bases. Looked up from germline, CDR1 is MDHEN and CDR2 is SYDVKM. This CDR3 is 16 amino acids long. The V end was cut by 11 bases, the J end by 1 base, with 23 bases between. The CDR3 DNA reads as TGTGCCGCAACTACCTGGGGGCGCGGGGGGAACACTGAAGCTTTCTTT. Protein product: CAATTWGRGGNTEAFF. The full variable domain, completed using reference TRBV28 and TRBJ1-1, is DVKVTQSSRYLVKRTGEKVFLECVQDMDHENMFWYRQDPGLGLRLIYFSYDVKMKEKGDIPEGYSVSREKKERFSLILESASTNQTSMYLCAATTWGRGGNTEAFFGQGTRLTVV.

The chain carries TRBV6-2 or TRBV6-3 and TRBJ2-5; either TRBD1 or TRBD2 may supply D (7 bases each). Germline-derived CDR1 and CDR2 are MNHEY and SVGEGT. CDR3 length: 14 residues. The V end was cut by 5 bases, the J end by 4 bases, with 14 bases between. The CDR3 DNA sequence: TGTGCCAGCAGTCCAGGGGGGGGAACAGAGACCCAGTACTTC. Translated, it gives CASSPGGGTETQYF.